This TCR beta chain was obtained from a study of T cells expressing NK-cell markers. Study background: Sequencing of TCR beta repertoires drew on sorted CD3+CD56+NKG2C+, CD3+CD56+NKG2C- and CD3+CD56-NKG2C+ T cells. HCMV seropositivity marked seven of the eight sequenced donors; one was seronegative.

CDR3 length: 13 residues. TCRdb reprocessed the 5' RACE reads and reports one entry per CDR3 protein, with no DNA. Its table lists 200,000 to 300,000 distinct CDR3 sequences. This chain links TRBV12-3 or TRBV12-4 with TRBJ2-1. The sample taken for sequencing was blood T cells: a sorted CD56 or NKG2C T cell subset, CD4+ or CD8+ T cells, or bulk PBMC T cells (not recorded which). The sequence was obtained from a young man in good health. The CDR3 region is CASSFFEPNEQFF.